Reported below is one T cell receptor beta chain. This entry comes from a study of blood T cell repertoires in COVID-19. Study-level background: Italy, Spain and the United States were the sources of the convalescent and acute COVID-19 samples. PBMCs, B-cell-depleted T cells, or T cells were the source of the cDNA or gDNA that made up the material.

From germline, CDR1 is SNHLY and CDR2 FYNNEI. The CDR3 totals 14 residues. J lost 3 bases, V lost 6 bases, and 2 bases had no gene match. Method: immunoSEQ multiplex PCR; TCRdb's copy keeps in-frame clones and lacks some. In the table there are about 530,000 clones, approximately 88% of which are singletons. This receptor was identified in a woman aged 50 to 60 with COVID-19, enrolled during active disease. The rearrangement links TRBV2 to TRBJ1-4; TRBD1 matches at 9 bases. Sequenced material: peripheral blood. The CDR3 region is CASRTGGSNEKLFF. The DNA of the CDR3 is TGTGCCAGCAGGACAGGGGGGTCTAATGAAAAACTGTTTTTT.